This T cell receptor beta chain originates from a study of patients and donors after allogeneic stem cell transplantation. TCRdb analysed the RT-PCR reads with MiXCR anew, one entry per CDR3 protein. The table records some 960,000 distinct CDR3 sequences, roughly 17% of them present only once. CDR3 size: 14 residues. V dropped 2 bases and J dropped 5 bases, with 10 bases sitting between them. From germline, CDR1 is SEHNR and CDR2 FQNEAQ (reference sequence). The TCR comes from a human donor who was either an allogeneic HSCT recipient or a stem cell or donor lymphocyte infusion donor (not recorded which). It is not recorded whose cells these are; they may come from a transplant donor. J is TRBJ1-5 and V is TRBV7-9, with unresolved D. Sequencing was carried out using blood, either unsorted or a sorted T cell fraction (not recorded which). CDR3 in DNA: TGTGCCAGCAGCTTACTGGAGGGCCATCAGCCCCAGCATTTT. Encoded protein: CASSLLEGHQPQHF.